One TCR beta chain is described in this entry. Its specificity is not known. The sample is drawn from a study of blood T cells in healthy people across ages. A second PCR, run for roughly 7 to 12 cycles, used a sample-barcoded 5' primer plus a J-beta primer mix. MiXCR was run by TCRdb on the 5' RACE reads, yielding one entry per CDR3 protein. Counted here are around 2 million distinct CDR3 sequences, about two fifths occurring once; the ten biggest clones make up under 25%. Per-sample yields of isolated PBMCs were at least 6 million. Study-wide results and limits: PBMCs left unsorted prevented a conclusive naive versus antigen-experienced comparison.

Trimming shortened V by 6 bases and J by 6 bases, and 29 bases separated the two germline ends. The CDR3 has 17 amino acids. In germline, CDR1 is SQVTM, CDR2 ANQGSEA. The specimen sequenced was blood. The clonotype comes from a human donor in good health. V is TRBV29-1 and J is TRBJ1-2; tentative D call: TRBD1 (5 bases). CDR3 residues: CSVSGGSWGARVNGYTF. CDR3 nucleotide sequence: TGCAGCGTCTCTGGGGGGTCATGGGGCGCCAGGGTCAATGGCTACACCTTC.